This T cell receptor (beta chain) was identified during a study of cytomegalovirus exposure and HLA in healthy donors. Germline V gene lookup returns CDR1 SEHNR and CDR2 FQNEAQ (reference sequence). The CDR3 sequence is 14 residues long. The J segment lost 4 bases and the V segment lost 5 bases, leaving 2 bases of the junction unmatched. The PCR contained 60 Vbeta and 13 Jbeta primers. Profiled with immunoSEQ multiplex PCR; TCRdb holds only in-frame clones, not every one. Found here are about 120,000 clones, roughly 72% of them singletons; the top ten hold roughly 12%. Concerning this clone: Its target is unknown.

Study findings and constraints: The authors reported that TCR beta sequences could predict HLA-A and HLA-B alleles. These predictions were accurate for most subjects in the first cohort. Altogether, 164 TCR beta chains were recorded as cytomegalovirus-associated. Specificity for CMV antigens was confirmed in vitro for a few of the CMV-associated chains.

The sequence derives from a woman aged 45-59 years in good health and CMV-seropositive. The V call is TRBV7-9, the J call TRBJ2-5, with 12 bases identical to TRBD1. The sample was PBMCs. Written as DNA, the CDR3 is TGTGCCAGCAGCGAGGGACAGGGGGCAGAGACCCAGTACTTC. Translated: CASSEGQGAETQYF.